The 26 T cell receptor beta chains below all came from one sample that was sequenced in a study of shared clonotypes between healthy human individuals (TCRdb year 2020). The library was built by means of the immunoSEQ multiplex PCR assay. TCRdb took over this immuneACCESS table, retaining in-frame rearrangements with V and J assigned. Such tables are incomplete; in checked studies, under half of the missing clones stem from an unresolved V gene, and the remainder is unexplained. For this sample there are 500,000 to 650,000 clones; around 77% appear just once. The ten largest clonotypes hold 9.5% to 15% of the sample. Sequenced input: PBMCs. All receptors derive from a woman aged 40-49 years in good health. Some clones in this sample may be carry-over from other donors' samples.

The CDR3 bases are TGTGCCAGCAGCCATGTAGGCTCTGGGGCCAACGTCCTGACTTTC. Protein: CASSHVGSGANVLTF. The J gene is TRBJ2-6, the V gene TRBV14; no firm D call. This CDR3 comprises 15 residues. Trimming pared 3 bases from V and 0 bases from J, leaving 6 bases between. Looked up from germline, CDR1 is SGHDN and CDR2 is FVKESK.

V and J are TRBV4-2 and TRBJ2-6, with unresolved D. The ends were cut back, 0 bases at V and 0 bases at J, with 6 bases in the middle. The germline gives CDR1 LGHNA, CDR2 YNFKEQ. This CDR3 has 16 residues. This chain's CDR3 is CASSQDLASGANVLTF. The CDR3 DNA follows: TGTGCCAGCAGCCAAGATCTGGCCTCTGGGGCCAACGTCCTGACTTTC.

The genes are TRBV7-2 and TRBJ1-5; no clear D gene. V dropped 3 bases and J dropped 3 bases, with 9 bases sitting between them. CDR1 SGHTA and CDR2 FQGNSA come from the germline V gene. The CDR3 runs 14 residues. DNA for the CDR3: TGTGCCAGCAGCTTTCTGGCGGACAATCAGCCCCAGCATTTT. It translates to CASSFLADNQPQHF. Using reference TRBV7-2 and TRBJ1-5 for the parts outside the CDR3, the full variable domain is GAGVSQSPSNKVTEKGKDVELRCDPISGHTALYWYRQSLGQGLEFLIYFQGNSAPDKSGLPSDRFSAERTGGSVSTLTIQRTQQEDSAVYLCASSFLADNQPQHFGDGTRLSIL.

The chain links TRBV5-6 to TRBJ2-5; D perhaps matches TRBD1 (5 bases). The CDR3 consists of 14 residues. Germline assignment: CDR1 SGHDT and CDR2 YYEEEE. The ends were cut back, 0 bases at V and 5 bases at J, with 11 bases in the middle. The CDR3 here is CASSLEGRTETQYF. In DNA form, the CDR3 reads TGTGCCAGCAGCTTGGAGGGGCGCACGGAGACCCAGTACTTC.

The CDR3 here is CASSAPRGWYNEQFF. CDR3 sequence (DNA): TGTGCCAGCAGTGCCCCCCGGGGGTGGTACAATGAGCAGTTCTTC. V usage is TRBV28 and J usage is TRBJ2-1; D is possibly TRBD2 (6 bases). CDR1 is MDHEN and CDR2 is SYDVKM in the germline V gene. V lost 5 bases to trimming and J lost 4 bases, with 15 bases between them. This CDR3 is built from 15 residues.

The chain links TRBV5-4 to TRBJ2-2, with TRBD2 identical over 8 bases. CDR3 length: 17 residues. V was pared by 4 bases and J by 5 bases, with 13 bases of the junction left unmatched. Germline-derived CDR1 and CDR2 are SGHNT and YYREEE (reference sequence). The CDR3 DNA follows: TGTGCCAGCAGCACGGGACCAGCGGGAGAGGGGACCGGGGAGCTGTTTTTT. It specifies CASSTGPAGEGTGELFF.

This clone was detected once. The chain links TRBV25-1 to TRBJ2-2; D is possibly TRBD2 (5 bases). CDR3 length equals 13 residues. Trimming removed 8 bases at V and 3 bases at J, with 10 bases between. Germline CDR1 is MGHDK and CDR2 is SYGVNS. The CDR3 is CASVPGYTGELFF. The CDR3 coding sequence is TGTGCCAGCGTCCCGGGGTACACCGGGGAGCTGTTTTTT.

This clone appeared once. This chain joins TRBV18 and TRBJ2-7; a weak D match, TRBD1 (6 bases). Germline assignment: CDR1 KGHSH and CDR2 LQKENI. The CDR3 totals 16 residues. Trimming pared 3 bases from V and 2 bases from J, leaving 17 bases between. The CDR3 DNA sequence: TGTGCCAGCTCACCCCCTCCGGGACACTTCACCTACGAGCAGTACTTC. It encodes CASSPPPGHFTYEQYF. Full variable domain (rest looked up from reference TRBV18 and TRBJ2-7): NAGVMQNPRHLVRRRGQEARLRCSPMKGHSHVYWYRQLPEEGLKFMVYLQKENIIDESGMPKERFSAEFPKEGPSILRIQQVVRGDSAAYFCASSPPPGHFTYEQYFGPGTRLTVT.

The chain employs TRBV4-1 and TRBJ1-5; D call uncertain. V shed 0 bases and J shed 4 bases, with 4 bases lying between them. The germline V gene has CDR1 MGHRA and CDR2 YSYEKL. The CDR3 is 13 residues long. The CDR3 sequence: CASSQDGNQPQHF. CDR3 DNA: TGCGCCAGCAGCCAAGACGGGAATCAGCCCCAGCATTTT.

V gene TRBV27 combines with J gene TRBJ2-7, with D perhaps matching TRBD2 (6 bases). CDR1 MNHEY and CDR2 SMNVEV come from the germline V gene (reference sequence). This CDR3 region has 21 residues. The V end was cut by 7 bases, the J end by 3 bases, with 37 bases between. The CDR3 nucleotides are TGTGCCAGCACTTCTAGGGCCTCACGGGGGTACACGGATCCCCCTATCTACGAGCAGTACTTC. It encodes CASTSRASRGYTDPPIYEQYF.

The chain carries TRBV28 and TRBJ2-7; D is undetermined. Germline V gives CDR1 MDHEN, CDR2 SYDVKM. This CDR3 region has 14 residues. The V end lost 1 base, the J end lost 3 bases, and 10 bases lay between the germline ends. The CDR3 DNA is TGTGCCAGCAGTTTATCATACCATAACTACGAGCAGTACTTC. Translation: CASSLSYHNYEQYF.

The chain uses TRBV15 and TRBJ2-5; no clear D gene. Germline lookup yields CDR1 LNHNV and CDR2 YYDKDF (reference sequence). The CDR3 has 13 residues. Trimming shortened V by 3 bases and J by 5 bases, and 10 bases separated the two germline ends. The CDR3 DNA reads as TGTGCCACCAGCAGGGGGTTCGGGGAGACCCAGTACTTC. It codes for CATSRGFGETQYF.

The sample holds a few counts of this clone. The J gene is TRBJ1-5, the V gene TRBV19; 7 bases map to TRBD1. There are 16 residues in the CDR3. Germline V gene data show CDR1 as LNHDA and CDR2 as SQIVND (reference sequence). The V segment lost 4 bases and the J segment 5 bases; nucleotides outside the gene matches: 11. Here the CDR3 reads CASSTGRDRVDQPQHF. In DNA, the CDR3 is TGTGCCAGTAGTACTGGCCGAGACAGGGTCGATCAGCCCCAGCATTTT.

The rearrangement uses TRBV4-1 and TRBJ2-7; 9 nucleotides line up with TRBD1. The V and J ends lost 5 bases and 3 bases, in that order; junction bases with no gene match: 5. The germline V gene encodes CDR1 MGHRA and CDR2 YSYEKL. The CDR3 loop spans 14 amino acids. The CDR3 DNA follows: TGCGCCAGCAGCTCCCGGACAGGGGACTACGAGCAGTACTTC. Protein product: CASSSRTGDYEQYF.

V is TRBV12-5 and J is TRBJ2-7; no definite D call. The CDR3 runs 13 residues. Between the trimmed V and J ends, which lost 7 bases and 6 bases, there was a span of 16 bases. Germline lookup yields CDR1 LGHNT and CDR2 FRNRAP. CDR3 protein: CASEYLEAGEQYF. CDR3 coding DNA: TGTGCTAGTGAATATTTGGAAGCCGGCGAGCAGTACTTC.

The V call is TRBV6-1, the J call TRBJ2-5, with 7 bases identical to TRBD2. The germline CDR1 and CDR2 sequences are MNHNS and SASEGT. Losses at the gene ends were 5 bases for V and 5 bases for J; bases not matched to a gene: 8. The CDR3 length is 14 residues. In nucleotides, the CDR3 is TGTGCCAGCAGTAAAGGACTAGTTGGGGAGACCCAGTACTTC. Its protein product is CASSKGLVGETQYF.

This sequence joins TRBV10-2 and TRBJ2-5; 11 bases are shared with TRBD2. The CDR3 loop spans 16 amino acids. The J segment lost 7 bases and the V segment lost 6 bases, leaving 13 bases of the junction unmatched. Germline CDR1 is WSHSY and CDR2 is SAAADI. CDR3 loop: CASRPAGTSGHRTQYF. The CDR3 nucleotides are TGCGCCAGCAGACCGGCCGGGACTAGCGGCCATAGGACCCAGTACTTC.

This clone was detected only a few times. V and J are TRBV5-4 and TRBJ1-2, with 9 positions matching TRBD1. Per the germline V gene, CDR1 is SGHNT and CDR2 is YYREEE (reference sequence). The CDR3 totals 14 residues. The V segment lost 4 bases and the J segment 11 bases; nucleotides outside the gene matches: 12. The CDR3 sequence is CASSPGTGMIRYTF. The CDR3 DNA is TGTGCCAGCAGCCCCGGGACAGGGATGATTCGGTACACCTTC. Looking up the rest from reference TRBV5-4 and TRBJ1-2 gives the full variable domain: ETGVTQSPTHLIKTRGQQVTLRCSSQSGHNTVSWYQQALGQGPQFIFQYYREEENGRGNFPPRFSGLQFPNYSSELNVNALELDDSALYLCASSPGTGMIRYTFGSGTRLTVV.

This clone was seen only once. The gene calls are TRBV28 and TRBJ1-1, with 11 bases identical to TRBD1. Germline V CDR1 and CDR2: MDHEN, SYDVKM. Germline trimming cut 7 bases from V and 4 bases from J; bases unmatched to any gene: 5. This CDR3 spans 14 amino acids. CDR3 residues: CASTSGQGGTEAFF. CDR3 nucleotide sequence: TGTGCCAGCACCTCGGGACAGGGGGGCACTGAAGCTTTCTTT.

The V call is TRBV4-1, the J call TRBJ1-4, with 7 bases aligning to TRBD1. This CDR3 is 19 amino acids long. In germline, CDR1 is MGHRA, CDR2 YSYEKL. Losses at the gene ends were 2 bases for V and 1 base for J; bases not matched to a gene: 13. The CDR3: CASSQNPPRGGKTNEKLFF. The CDR3, as DNA: TGCGCCAGCAGCCAAAACCCTCCCAGGGGGGGAAAAACTAATGAAAAACTGTTTTTT.

This clone was seen only once. The chain combines TRBV5-1 with TRBJ2-7; TRBD2 matches 12 bases. The length of the CDR3 is 15 residues. Per germline, CDR1 SGHRS and CDR2 YFSETQ. With 0 bases clipped from V and 9 bases from J, the junction kept 7 bases outside the gene matches. CDR3 sequence reads: CASSLGLAGGPRQYF. CDR3 in DNA: TGCGCCAGCAGCTTGGGGCTAGCGGGAGGGCCGAGGCAGTACTTC.

The rearrangement uses TRBV28 and TRBJ2-3, with D possibly TRBD1 on 5 matching bases. The CDR3 extends over 15 amino acids. The V gene lost 5 bases and the J gene lost 1 base, with 13 bases spanning the gap. Germline CDR1 MDHEN, CDR2 SYDVKM. The CDR3 region has the DNA TGTGCCAGCAGTCCAAACGGCAGGGGCACAGATACGCAGTATTTT. Translation gives CASSPNGRGTDTQYF.

The CDR3 sequence: CASSLGGLAGVNEQFF. The CDR3 region has the DNA TGTGCCAGCAGCTTAGGGGGACTAGCGGGAGTGAATGAGCAGTTCTTC. This chain uses TRBV11-3 with TRBJ2-1; TRBD2 matches 14 bases. V was clipped by 1 base and J by 7 bases; unmatched bases: 3. Germline assignment: CDR1 SGHNT and CDR2 YENEEA. This CDR3 is 16 amino acids long.

Concerning this clone: A far larger clone is a single base away, which makes a read error likely. The chain carries TRBV6-5 and TRBJ2-2; 7 bases map to TRBD1. With 10 bases clipped from V and 6 bases from J, the junction kept 8 bases outside the gene matches. The CDR3 loop spans 13 amino acids. Germline assignment: CDR1 MNHEY and CDR2 SVGAGI. DNA of the CDR3: TGTGCCATCAGCACAGGGGACGCCGGGGAGCTGTTTTTT. Its protein product is CAISTGDAGELFF.

The chain links TRBV28 to TRBJ2-1; 10 positions agree with TRBD2. Trimming removed 3 bases from V and 6 bases from J; junction bases left unmatched: 8. The CDR3 has 16 amino acids. Germline V gene sequence: CDR1 MDHEN, CDR2 SYDVKM. CDR3 amino acids: CASSFPRTSGTNEQFF. In nucleotides, the CDR3 is TGTGCCAGCAGTTTTCCCCGGACTAGCGGTACCAATGAGCAGTTCTTC.

This sequence joins TRBV18 and TRBJ2-7; D is perhaps TRBD1 (6 bases). CDR3 size: 16 residues. The V and J ends lost 2 bases and 0 bases respectively, with 14 bases between them. The V gene's germline CDR1 is KGHSH and CDR2 LQKENI. The CDR3 bases are TGTGCCAGCTCACCAGTGACAGGCACTTTCTCCTACGAGCAGTACTTC. Encoded protein: CASSPVTGTFSYEQYF.